A single sample gave rise to the 25 T cell receptor beta chains below, sequenced in a study of siplizumab effects on memory and regulatory T cells. Repertoires were generated with immunoSEQ multiplex PCR, while TCRdb's copy carries only in-frame clones and drops some. Among 100,000 or so clones, 85% to 95% were seen once, and the ten largest hold about 1.5%. The specimen sequenced was non-Treg CD4+ T cells sorted from blood. The receptors shown here come from a human donor in good health.

This rearrangement joins TRBV2 to TRBJ2-7; D might be TRBD1 (7 bases). The V gene's germline CDR1 is SNHLY and CDR2 FYNNEI. V was trimmed by 6 bases and J by 5 bases, leaving 14 bases between them. There are 13 residues in the CDR3. The DNA for the CDR3 is TGTGCCAGCAGGCGGGAACAGGGGAACGAGCAGTACTTC. Protein sequence: CASRREQGNEQYF. Together with reference TRBV2 and TRBJ2-7, the CDR3 gives the full variable domain: EPEVTQTPSHQVTQMGQEVILRCVPISNHLYFYWYRQILGQKVEFLVSFYNNEISEKSEIFDDQFSVERPDGSNFTLKIRSTKLEDSAMYFCASRREQGNEQYFGPGTRLTVT.

The genes are TRBV19 and TRBJ2-4; tentative D call: TRBD2 (5 bases). The germline V and J ends were trimmed by 6 bases and 0 bases, with 15 bases remaining between them. The CDR3 is 16 residues long. Germline CDR1 is LNHDA and CDR2 is SQIVND (reference sequence). The CDR3 protein is CASSSSGPLAKNIQYF. CDR3 DNA sequence: TGTGCCAGTAGCTCGAGCGGACCCCTAGCCAAAAACATTCAGTACTTC. Variable domain in full (rest from reference TRBV19 and TRBJ2-4): DGGITQSPKYLFRKEGQNVTLSCEQNLNHDAMYWYRQDPGQGLRLIYYSQIVNDFQKGDIAEGYSVSREKKESFPLTVTSAQKNPTAFYLCASSSSGPLAKNIQYFGAGTRLSVL.

The chain has TRBV7-9 and TRBJ1-2; D not certain. CDR1 is SEHNR and CDR2 is FQNEAQ in the germline V gene (reference sequence). This CDR3 has 12 residues. V was clipped by 5 bases and J by 8 bases, with 12 bases between them. In DNA form, the CDR3 reads TGTGCCAGCAGCGAACCTCCCGACGGCTACACCTTC. As protein: CASSEPPDGYTF.

Of note for this clone: Other DNA sequences in the same sample also yield this CDR3. V gene TRBV28 combines with J gene TRBJ2-7, with D possibly TRBD2 on 6 matching bases. V shed 7 bases and J shed 4 bases, with 17 bases lying between them. The CDR3 runs 14 residues. Germline CDR1 and CDR2: MDHEN and SYDVKM. Here the CDR3 DNA reads TGTGCCAGCACCCCCGGGGGTGGCTCTTACGAGCAGTACTTC. Protein: CASTPGGGSYEQYF. The entire variable domain, with the rest obtained from reference TRBV28 and TRBJ2-7, is as follows: DVKVTQSSRYLVKRTGEKVFLECVQDMDHENMFWYRQDPGLGLRLIYFSYDVKMKEKGDIPEGYSVSREKKERFSLILESASTNQTSMYLCASTPGGGSYEQYFGPGTRLTVT.

The CDR3 region is CASSIITAGNTIYF. Written as DNA, the CDR3 is TGTGCCAGTAGTATCATAACAGCTGGAAACACCATATATTTT. The chain couples TRBV19 to TRBJ1-3; no clear D gene. The germline V gene has CDR1 LNHDA and CDR2 SQIVND (reference sequence). The CDR3 is 14 residues long. Trimming took off 3 bases at V and 2 bases at J, with 8 bases between the two ends.

V and J are TRBV4-1 and TRBJ1-3, with 7 bases identical to TRBD1. The length of the CDR3 is 16 residues. V shed 3 bases, J shed 0 bases, and the junction held 5 bases outside the gene matches. Germline-derived CDR1 and CDR2 are MGHRA and YSYEKL. Here the CDR3 DNA reads TGCGCCAGCAGCCACAGGACAGGAGTCTCTGGAAACACCATATATTTT. It yields the protein CASSHRTGVSGNTIYF.

This chain joins TRBV5-1 and TRBJ1-1; perhaps TRBD1 as D (5 bases). Germline CDR1 is SGHRS and CDR2 is YFSETQ. V lost 0 bases and J 0 bases, leaving 15 bases between the germline ends. The CDR3 has 17 residues. The CDR3 loop reads CASSLVAQEGLNTEAFF. In DNA form, the CDR3 reads TGCGCCAGCAGCTTGGTTGCCCAAGAGGGACTGAACACTGAAGCTTTCTTT.

The chain couples TRBV19 to TRBJ2-3; D remains ambiguous. V was pared by 2 bases and J by 2 bases, with 8 bases between. Germline V CDR1 and CDR2: LNHDA, SQIVND (reference sequence). The CDR3 consists of 14 residues. In DNA form, the CDR3 reads TGTGCCAGTAGTATACCCGGAATCACAGATACGCAGTATTTT. It codes for CASSIPGITDTQYF.

The V call is TRBV7-8, the J call TRBJ2-3; D is ambiguous. Germline values: CDR1 SGHVS, CDR2 FQNEAQ. The CDR3 runs 15 residues. Trimming pared 3 bases from V and 3 bases from J, leaving 13 bases between. The CDR3 sequence is CASSFFSTMTDTQYF. DNA for the CDR3: TGTGCCAGCAGCTTTTTTTCCACTATGACAGATACGCAGTATTTT.

This clone appeared a single time. The chain couples TRBV10-1 to TRBJ2-1, with 7 nucleotides matching TRBD1. CDR1 and CDR2 from the germline V gene are WNHNN and SYGVQD (reference sequence). With V trimmed by 3 bases and J by 9 bases, 8 bases remained unmatched. This CDR3 spans 14 amino acids. The chain's CDR3 is CASSEQQGYSEQFF. In DNA, the CDR3 is TGCGCCAGCAGTGAACAACAGGGGTATAGTGAGCAGTTCTTC.

The CDR3: CASSHGGSYTPYEQYF. The CDR3, as DNA: TGCGCCAGCAGCCATGGGGGGAGCTACACCCCCTACGAGCAGTACTTC. The V gene is TRBV4-1, the J gene TRBJ2-7, with TRBD2 as a possible D gene (6 bases). This CDR3 region has 16 residues. Germline CDR1 and CDR2: MGHRA and YSYEKL. V dropped 3 bases and J dropped 2 bases, with 17 bases sitting between them.

This rearrangement joins TRBV19 to TRBJ1-4; weak D call: TRBD1 (5 bases). Trimming left V 3 bases short and J 8 bases short, with 22 bases between. There are 17 residues in the CDR3. Germline V gene lookup returns CDR1 LNHDA and CDR2 SQIVND (reference sequence). The CDR3 DNA reads as TGTGCCAGTAGTATTCGCCGGGGACGGGCCTCAGGCGAAAAACTGTTTTTT. Its protein is CASSIRRGRASGEKLFF.

The genes are TRBV5-6 and TRBJ2-7; D is tentatively TRBD1 or TRBD2 (6 bases each). Germline CDR1 SGHDT, CDR2 YYEEEE. The V end lost 5 bases, the J end lost 4 bases, and 13 bases lay between the germline ends. This CDR3 spans 13 amino acids. This CDR3 reads CASRKWGAYEQYF. Written as DNA, the CDR3 is TGTGCCAGCAGAAAGTGGGGGGCTTACGAGCAGTACTTC.

V is TRBV2 and J is TRBJ2-5; 12 nucleotides line up with TRBD1. TRBJ2-7 matches the DNA end more closely, so the J call is doubtful. There are 14 residues in the CDR3. Germline V CDR1 and CDR2: SNHLY, FYNNEI. The CDR3 loop is CASVGTGGAYEQYF. For the CDR3, the DNA is TGTGCCAGCGTGGGGACAGGGGGCGCGTACGAGCAGTACTTC.

The V call is TRBV6-5, the J call TRBJ1-1; the match to TRBD1 covers 8 bases. This CDR3 region has 14 residues. V was pared by 7 bases and J by 3 bases, with 7 bases of the junction left unmatched. Per germline, CDR1 MNHEY and CDR2 SVGAGI. This CDR3 is CASTRQGADTEAFF. The CDR3 region has the DNA TGTGCCAGCACTCGCCAGGGGGCGGACACTGAAGCTTTCTTT.

This rearrangement joins TRBV19 to TRBJ1-1, with D possibly matching TRBD1 (6 bases). This CDR3 is built from 16 residues. Germline values: CDR1 LNHDA, CDR2 SQIVND (reference sequence). V was pared by 9 bases and J by 0 bases, with 20 bases between. The chain's CDR3 is CARGGQVGRMNTEAFF. CDR3 DNA sequence: TGTGCCAGGGGGGGGCAGGTTGGCCGAATGAACACTGAAGCTTTCTTT. Looking up the rest from reference TRBV19 and TRBJ1-1 gives the full variable domain: DGGITQSPKYLFRKEGQNVTLSCEQNLNHDAMYWYRQDPGQGLRLIYYSQIVNDFQKGDIAEGYSVSREKKESFPLTVTSAQKNPTAFYLCARGGQVGRMNTEAFFGQGTRLTVV.

The rearrangement uses TRBV7-9 and TRBJ2-4, with TRBD2 identical over 11 bases. The germline gives CDR1 SEHNR, CDR2 FQNEAQ (reference sequence). The CDR3 is 14 amino acids. The ends lost 8 bases at V and 6 bases at J; junction bases unmatched: 6. For the CDR3, the DNA is TGTGCCAGCGGCCTCGGACTAGCGGGAAACATTCAGTACTTC. Its translation is CASGLGLAGNIQYF.

The chain joins TRBV5-1 to TRBJ2-2; TRBD2 matches 11 bases. Germline values: CDR1 SGHRS, CDR2 YFSETQ. The CDR3 consists of 16 residues. The J segment lost 3 bases and the V segment lost 3 bases, leaving 4 bases of the junction unmatched. CDR3 loop: CASSSGTSGYTGELFF. In DNA, the CDR3 is TGCGCCAGCAGCTCCGGGACTAGCGGATACACCGGGGAGCTGTTTTTT.

The chain employs TRBV7-8 and TRBJ2-6, with 11 bases aligning to TRBD2. With 2 bases clipped from V and 2 bases from J, the junction kept 11 bases outside the gene matches. The CDR3 spans 20 residues. The germline V gene has CDR1 SGHVS and CDR2 FQNEAQ. The CDR3 region has the DNA TGTGCCAGCAGCTTATATCGTCTACTAGCGGGAGTTGCTGGGGCCAACGTCCTGACTTTC. Its translation is CASSLYRLLAGVAGANVLTF.

This clone was detected a few times. CDR3 in DNA: TGCGCCAGCAGCTTGACCCCAGTATCGGCAGATACGCAGTATTTT. This translates into CASSLTPVSADTQYF. The chain couples TRBV5-1 to TRBJ2-3; D not certain. V was trimmed by 1 base and J by 4 bases, leaving 13 bases between them. The CDR3 has 15 residues. The germline gives CDR1 SGHRS, CDR2 YFSETQ.

Only one count was recorded for this clone. J is TRBJ1-4 and V is TRBV27; 9 bases match TRBD1. The trim removed 10 bases at V and 10 bases at J, leaving 10 bases unmatched. Germline lookup yields CDR1 MNHEY and CDR2 SMNVEV (reference sequence). This CDR3 contains 13 residues. The CDR3 is CATRDRVLGKLFF. The DNA for the CDR3 is TGTGCCACCCGGGACAGGGTTCTCGGAAAACTGTTTTTT.

CDR3: CASRNSGTGHSYEQYF. The CDR3, as DNA: TGTGCCAGCAGAAACTCCGGGACAGGGCACTCCTACGAGCAGTACTTC. The chain has TRBV6-6 and TRBJ2-7, with 9 bases fitting TRBD1. The CDR3 is 16 residues long. The junction had 9 bases not matched to a gene; V was cut back by 6 bases and J by 0 bases. From germline, CDR1 is MNHNY and CDR2 SVGAGI (reference sequence).

The chain uses TRBV5-5 and TRBJ2-4; unclear D gene. V was pared by 0 bases and J by 0 bases, with 22 bases between. The CDR3 loop spans 20 amino acids. Germline CDR1 is SGHKS and CDR2 is YYEKEE (reference sequence). In DNA form, the CDR3 reads TGTGCCAGCAGCTTGGGGAGCCCTCCGGGCCTCACTCTAGCCAAAAACATTCAGTACTTC. It encodes CASSLGSPPGLTLAKNIQYF.

V gene TRBV4-2 combines with J gene TRBJ2-1; D possibly corresponds to TRBD1 (5 bases). Trimming left V 1 base short and J 2 bases short, with 15 bases between. The CDR3 contains 17 residues. Per germline, CDR1 LGHNA and CDR2 YNFKEQ. In DNA, the CDR3 is TGTGCCAGCAGCCAAGTTAAGACAGTGGGGACCTACAATGAGCAGTTCTTC. Protein product: CASSQVKTVGTYNEQFF.

CDR3 amino acids: CASSLRDKARAGYTF. In DNA form, the CDR3 reads TGTGCCAGCAGTTTACGAGACAAGGCTCGTGCCGGCTACACCTTC. This chain connects TRBV28 to TRBJ1-2; D unclear. This CDR3 contains 15 residues. Trimming took off 2 bases at V and 8 bases at J, with 18 bases between the two ends. Per germline, CDR1 MDHEN and CDR2 SYDVKM.